These 9 T cell receptor beta chains were sequenced from one sample in a study of OX40 agonist ivuxolimab in advanced cancers. The repertoire was sequenced with immunoSEQ multiplex PCR; TCRdb's copy has only in-frame clones and lacks some. The data hold approximately 49,000 clones, with about 86% observed a single time. The sequencing here drew on CD4+ or CD8+ T cells sorted from blood, taken in a trial of the OX40 agonist ivuxolimab. The receptors derive from an adult with an advanced solid tumor such as melanoma, head and neck, liver or kidney cancer.

The chain recombines TRBV12-2 with TRBJ1-4. TRBV12-2 is labeled a pseudogene. CDR3 length: 14 residues. For the CDR3, the DNA is TGTGCAAGTCGCTTATCTTCCCGAGGGGAAAAACTGTTTTTT. Translation: CASRLSSRGEKLFF.

The J gene is TRBJ1-2, the V gene TRBV28, with D unclear. The CDR3 totals 14 residues. V was cut by 5 bases and J by 0 bases, with 10 bases left in between. CDR1 MDHEN and CDR2 SYDVKM come from the germline V gene. CDR3 sequence (DNA): TGTGCCAGCAGTCGGACTACCTCTAACTATGGCTACACCTTC. Translation: CASSRTTSNYGYTF.

The genes are TRBV7-2 and TRBJ1-1, with TRBD1 identical over 7 bases. The CDR3 length is 14 residues. Germline assignment: CDR1 SGHTA and CDR2 FQGNSA. J gave up 5 bases and V 3 bases, and 6 bases lay outside the gene matches. CDR3 in amino acids: CASSFKTGRTEAFF. The CDR3 DNA reads as TGTGCCAGCAGCTTTAAGACAGGGAGGACTGAAGCTTTCTTT.

V is TRBV12-5 and J is TRBJ2-1; D uncertain. Germline lookup yields CDR1 LGHNT and CDR2 FRNRAP. The CDR3 spans 15 residues. Trimming left V 5 bases short and J 0 bases short, with 11 bases between. The CDR3, as DNA: TGTGCTAGTGGTGGCGACGCGAGCTCCTACAATGAGCAGTTCTTC. Its translation is CASGGDASSYNEQFF.

The rearrangement links TRBV28 to TRBJ2-5; TRBD2 aligns across 7 bases. Per the germline V gene, CDR1 is MDHEN and CDR2 is SYDVKM. Trimming took 6 bases from V and 0 from J; bases not matched to a gene: 13. This CDR3 contains 17 residues. The CDR3, as DNA: TGTGCCAGCAGCGCCTTTGGTGCGGGAGAGTACCAAGAGACCCAGTACTTC. Translation gives CASSAFGAGEYQETQYF.

The rearrangement uses TRBV28 and TRBJ1-2; the match to TRBD1 covers 7 bases. V was clipped by 4 bases and J by 7 bases; unmatched bases: 12. Per germline, CDR1 MDHEN and CDR2 SYDVKM. The CDR3 runs to 15 residues. CDR3 DNA: TGTGCCAGCAGTTCAGGGACAGTTGTTTATGTTGGCTACACCTTC. This gives the protein CASSSGTVVYVGYTF.

This clone showed up just once. This chain links TRBV19 with TRBJ2-2; 8 positions match TRBD1. The CDR3 is 14 amino acids. Germline values: CDR1 LNHDA, CDR2 SQIVND (reference sequence). V shed 3 bases, J shed 5 bases, and the junction held 2 bases outside the gene matches. CDR3 DNA sequence: TGTGCCAGTAGTATGGGACAGGCGACCGGGGAGCTGTTTTTT. Protein sequence: CASSMGQATGELFF.

This clone was picked up a small number of times. The chain combines TRBV19 with TRBJ1-2; 8 nucleotides match TRBD1. The CDR3 loop spans 13 amino acids. J was trimmed by 6 bases and V by 4 bases; bases with no gene match: 4. Per the germline V gene, CDR1 is LNHDA and CDR2 is SQIVND (reference sequence). The CDR3 spells CASSTGGYNGYTF. In DNA form, the CDR3 reads TGTGCCAGTAGTACAGGGGGCTATAATGGCTACACCTTC.

The chain is built from TRBV21-1 and TRBJ2-1; the table assigns TRBD2, which was not confirmed against the DNA. TRBV21-1 is labeled a pseudogene. This CDR3 is built from 20 residues. The CDR3 region is CASSSTSGRAPNKVYNEQFF. CDR3 coding DNA: TGTGCCAGCAGCAGCACTAGCGGGAGGGCTCCAAATAAGGTATACAATGAGCAGTTCTTC.